This TCR beta chain was identified during a study of T cells in Graves' hyperthyroidism and ophthalmopathy. At the level of the study: Peripheral blood was obtained at initial diagnosis, preceding any treatment.

Regions amplified from RNA transcripts were the TCR beta CDR3 regions. The HTBI primer set served for first-round RT-PCR of the TCR CDR3. Via MiXCR, TCRdb re-called the multiplex PCR reads, giving one row per CDR3 protein. Found here are approximately 480,000 distinct CDR3 sequences, 20% to 25% of them singletons; the top ten hold around 27%. Reasons for excluding patients were uncontrolled infection, other autoimmune disease, pregnancy or lactation. The V segment lost 5 bases and the J segment 7 bases; nucleotides outside the gene matches: 8. CDR1 and CDR2 from the germline V gene are MNHNS and SASEGT. The CDR3 sequence is 15 residues long.

This TCR came from a man aged 18 to 35 with Graves' hyperthyroidism. Input material: blood. The chain uses TRBV6-1 and TRBJ1-5; 10 positions agree with TRBD1. CDR3 bases: TGTGCCAGCAGTACGACAGGGGGCTACGGGCAGCCCCAGCATTTT. Protein sequence: CASSTTGGYGQPQHF.